Below, 12 T cell receptor beta chains from the same sample are listed, as sequenced in a study of cytotoxic CD8 clonotypes in ibrutinib-treated CLL listed by TCRdb under 2021. The library was built by means of the immunoSEQ multiplex PCR assay. The source is immuneACCESS, and TCRdb retained only in-frame sequences with V and J called. Part of the clones is not carried over; for the studies checked, unresolved V genes explain less than half of this, and the remainder is unexplained. The sample has 35,000 or so clones on record, roughly three quarters of them singletons. The ten largest clones represent 25% to 30% of the sample. Sequenced here: PBMCs, sampled before ibrutinib treatment. The receptors come from a human donor with chronic lymphocytic leukemia.

The chain employs TRBV29-1 and TRBJ1-4; a weak D match, TRBD1 (6 bases). Germline CDR1 and CDR2: SQVTM and ANQGSEA. Trimming cost V 3 bases and J 8 bases, with 10 bases left between them. The length of the CDR3 is 12 residues. CDR3 DNA sequence: TGCAGCGTTGACAGGGGAGGAGAAAAACTGTTTTTT. Translation gives CSVDRGGEKLFF.

The gene calls are TRBV7-3 and TRBJ2-5, with 8 nucleotides matching TRBD1. From germline, CDR1 is SGHTA and CDR2 FQGTGA. This CDR3 comprises 14 residues. Trimming at V came to 4 bases and at J to 5 bases, leaving 6 bases not matched to a gene. CDR3 DNA sequence: TGTGCCAGCAGCTCAGGGACAGGTTTGGAGACCCAGTACTTC. Its translation is CASSSGTGLETQYF. The variable domain in full, completed from reference TRBV7-3 and TRBJ2-5, reads GAGVSQTPSNKVTEKGKYVELRCDPISGHTALYWYRQSLGQGPEFLIYFQGTGAADDSGLPNDRFFAVRPEGSVSTLKIQRTERGDSAVYLCASSSGTGLETQYFGPGTRLLVL.

The chain combines TRBV11-1 with TRBJ2-2; D is undetermined. CDR1 and CDR2 from the germline V gene are SGHAT and FQDESV (reference sequence). The CDR3 covers 15 residues. V lost 2 bases, J lost 5 bases, and 12 bases lay in between. The CDR3 DNA reads TGTGCCAGCAGCTTAATTTCGTTAGGAACCGGGGAGCTGTTTTTT. Its translation is CASSLISLGTGELFF.

This clone was found many times. The chain has TRBV6-5 and TRBJ1-1, with 7 bases identical to TRBD1. The CDR3 consists of 13 residues. Germline V gene sequence: CDR1 MNHEY, CDR2 SVGAGI. The ends lost 5 bases at V and 11 bases at J; junction bases unmatched: 11. The CDR3 here is CASSEGQPMGAFF. For the CDR3, the DNA is TGTGCCAGCAGTGAGGGACAGCCCATGGGGGCTTTCTTT.

This rearrangement joins TRBV9 to TRBJ2-4; D possibly matches TRBD1 or TRBD2 (6 bases each). Trimming pared 0 bases from V and 7 bases from J, leaving 20 bases between. Germline lookup yields CDR1 SGDLS and CDR2 YYNGEE. The CDR3 is made up of 17 amino acids. For the CDR3, the DNA is TGTGCCAGCAGCGTAGGTCCGACGACAGGAGGGGGGAACATTCAGTACTTC. It specifies CASSVGPTTGGGNIQYF. The full variable domain, its missing parts supplied by reference TRBV9 and TRBJ2-4, is DSGVTQTPKHLITATGQRVTLRCSPRSGDLSVYWYQQSLDQGLQFLIQYYNGEERAKGNILERFSAQQFPDLHSELNLSSLELGDSALYFCASSVGPTTGGGNIQYFGAGTRLSVL.

J is TRBJ2-7 and V is TRBV21-1; TRBD1 is the table's D call and was not checked against the DNA. TRBV21-1 has pseudogene status. The CDR3 runs to 15 residues. The CDR3: CASSTSLWDSLWQYF. The CDR3 DNA reads TGTGCCAGCAGCACCTCACTTTGGGACAGTTTGTGGCAGTACTTC.

J is TRBJ2-7 and V is TRBV7-8, with TRBD1 identical over 11 bases. This CDR3 spans 17 amino acids. From germline, CDR1 is SGHVS and CDR2 FQNEAQ. Unmatched junction bases numbered 16, after V lost 5 bases and J lost 7 bases. The CDR3 bases are TGTGCCAGCAGCCCTACGTGGGACAGGGGGGAGGCGGGGGAGCAGTACTTC. Protein product: CASSPTWDRGEAGEQYF.

This chain joins TRBV5-1 and TRBJ1-3; 7 bases agree with TRBD1. Germline CDR1 and CDR2: SGHRS and YFSETQ. The CDR3 covers 15 residues. V shed 0 bases and J 0 bases; nucleotides not matched to a gene: 0. CDR3 protein: CASSLGTGSGNTIYF. CDR3 sequence (DNA): TGCGCCAGCAGCTTGGGGACAGGCTCTGGAAACACCATATATTTT. Full variable domain (remainder filled in from reference TRBV5-1 and TRBJ1-3): KAGVTQTPRYLIKTRGQQVTLSCSPISGHRSVSWYQQTPGQGLQFLFEYFSETQRNKGNFPGRFSGRQFSNSRSEMNVSTLELGDSALYLCASSLGTGSGNTIYFGEGSWLTVV.

The V and J genes are TRBV5-1 and TRBJ1-1; D perhaps matches TRBD1 (5 bases). Trimming removed 5 bases at V and 0 bases at J, with 5 bases between. Looked up from germline, CDR1 is SGHRS and CDR2 is YFSETQ. There are 12 residues in the CDR3. This CDR3 is CASRDMNTEAFF. The CDR3 region has the DNA TGCGCCAGCAGGGACATGAACACTGAAGCTTTCTTT.

The V gene is TRBV5-1, the J gene TRBJ2-6; maybe TRBD1 (6 bases). Germline values: CDR1 SGHRS, CDR2 YFSETQ. Trimming cost V 1 base and J 1 base, with 6 bases left between them. This CDR3 is 15 amino acids long. The CDR3 bases are TGCGCCAGCAGCTTGACAGGGTCTGGGGCCAACGTCCTGACTTTC. Its protein is CASSLTGSGANVLTF.

The chain combines TRBV28 with TRBJ1-4; the D is unclear. The germline V gene has CDR1 MDHEN and CDR2 SYDVKM. The CDR3 consists of 16 residues. Trimming left V 3 bases short and J 6 bases short, with 17 bases between. The CDR3 here is CASSFAGLQEDEKLFF. The CDR3 nucleotides are TGTGCCAGCAGTTTCGCTGGCCTGCAGGAGGATGAAAAACTGTTTTTT.

The rearrangement uses TRBV6-4 and TRBJ1-5, with 7 bases matching TRBD1. V dropped 5 bases and J dropped 1; count of bases not matched to a gene: 5. Germline V gives CDR1 MRHNA, CDR2 SNTAGT. The CDR3 loop spans 15 amino acids. DNA of the CDR3: TGTGCCAGCAGTCCTACGACAGGGAGCAATCAGCCCCAGCATTTT. It encodes CASSPTTGSNQPQHF.